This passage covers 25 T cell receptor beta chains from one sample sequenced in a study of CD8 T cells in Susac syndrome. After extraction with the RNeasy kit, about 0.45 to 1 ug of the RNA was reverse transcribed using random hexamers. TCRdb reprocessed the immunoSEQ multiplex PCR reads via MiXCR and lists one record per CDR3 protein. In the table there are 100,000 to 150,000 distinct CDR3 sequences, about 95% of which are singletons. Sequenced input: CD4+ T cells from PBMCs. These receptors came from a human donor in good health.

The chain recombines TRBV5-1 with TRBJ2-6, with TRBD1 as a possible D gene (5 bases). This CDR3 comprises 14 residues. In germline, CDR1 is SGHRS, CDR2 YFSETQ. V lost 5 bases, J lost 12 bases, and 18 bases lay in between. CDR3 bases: TGCGCCAGCAGGGCAGGGAACCTCTCAGGCGTCCTGACTTTC. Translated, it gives CASRAGNLSGVLTF.

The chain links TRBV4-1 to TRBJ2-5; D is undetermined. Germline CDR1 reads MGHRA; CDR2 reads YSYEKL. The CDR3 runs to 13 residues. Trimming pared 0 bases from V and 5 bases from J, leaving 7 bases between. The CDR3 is CASSQDSWETQYF. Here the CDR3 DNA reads TGCGCCAGCAGCCAAGATTCTTGGGAGACCCAGTACTTC.

The CDR3 DNA reads TGTGCCACCGGACAAGCCCTTAACAATAAGGATGAGCAGTTCTTC. Protein sequence: CATGQALNNKDEQFF. The chain joins TRBV24-1 to TRBJ2-1; D possibly corresponds to TRBD1 (5 bases). V lost 9 bases, J lost 8 bases, and 22 bases lay in between. Germline assignment: CDR1 KGHDR and CDR2 SFDVKD. The CDR3 is made up of 15 amino acids.

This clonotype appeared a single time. In DNA form, the CDR3 reads TGTGCCAGCAGACCATCCACCGGGGAGCTGTTTTTT. Translation gives CASRPSTGELFF. This chain links TRBV6-5 with TRBJ2-2; D is uncertain. The CDR3 covers 12 residues. V was trimmed by 6 bases and J by 4 bases, leaving 6 bases between them. CDR1 MNHEY and CDR2 SVGAGI come from the germline V gene.

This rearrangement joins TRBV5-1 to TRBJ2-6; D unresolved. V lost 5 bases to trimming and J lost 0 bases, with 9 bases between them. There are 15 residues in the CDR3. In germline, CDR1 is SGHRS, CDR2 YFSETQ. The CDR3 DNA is TGCGCCAGCAGATTAGGAGTCTCTGGGGCCAACGTCCTGACTTTC. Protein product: CASRLGVSGANVLTF.

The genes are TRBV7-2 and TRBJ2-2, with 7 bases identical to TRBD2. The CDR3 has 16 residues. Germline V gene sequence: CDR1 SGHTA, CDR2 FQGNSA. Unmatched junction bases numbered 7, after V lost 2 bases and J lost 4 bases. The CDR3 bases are TGTGCCAGCAGCTTAATGGCGGGAGCCGTCACCGGGGAGCTGTTTTTT. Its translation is CASSLMAGAVTGELFF.

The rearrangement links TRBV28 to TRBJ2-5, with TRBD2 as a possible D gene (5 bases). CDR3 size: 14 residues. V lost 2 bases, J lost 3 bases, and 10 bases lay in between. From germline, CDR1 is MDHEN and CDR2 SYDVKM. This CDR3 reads CASSLRSGKETQYF. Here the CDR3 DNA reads TGTGCCAGCAGTTTACGTTCGGGGAAAGAGACCCAGTACTTC.

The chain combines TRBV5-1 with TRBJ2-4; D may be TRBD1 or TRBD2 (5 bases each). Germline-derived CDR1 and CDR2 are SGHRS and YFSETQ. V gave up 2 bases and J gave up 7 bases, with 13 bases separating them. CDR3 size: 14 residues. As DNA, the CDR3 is TGCGCCAGCAGCTTTGAGGGGATTCCTAACATTCAGTACTTC. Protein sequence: CASSFEGIPNIQYF.

The CDR3 nucleotides read TGTGCCAGCAGCGCCGGGACAGGGACGACCTCCTACGAGCAGTACTTC. It yields the protein CASSAGTGTTSYEQYF. This chain uses TRBV7-9 with TRBJ2-7, with 9 bases aligning to TRBD1. This CDR3 spans 16 amino acids. Per the germline V gene, CDR1 is SEHNR and CDR2 is FQNEAQ (reference sequence). V gave up 5 bases and J gave up 0 bases; unmatched junction bases: 8.

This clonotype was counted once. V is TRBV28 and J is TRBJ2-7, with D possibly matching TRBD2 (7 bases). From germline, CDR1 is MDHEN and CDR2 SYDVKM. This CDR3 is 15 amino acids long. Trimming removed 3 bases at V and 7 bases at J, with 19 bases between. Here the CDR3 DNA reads TGTGCCAGCAGTTTGGGAGGGGGAGGGCCGGGAGAGCAGTACTTC. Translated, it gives CASSLGGGGPGEQYF.

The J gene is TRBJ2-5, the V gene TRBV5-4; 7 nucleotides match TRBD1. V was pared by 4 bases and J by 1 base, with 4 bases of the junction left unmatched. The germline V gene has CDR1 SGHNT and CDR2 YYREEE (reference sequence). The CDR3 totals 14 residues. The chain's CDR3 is CASSQTGSQETQYF. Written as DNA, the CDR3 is TGTGCCAGCAGCCAGACAGGGTCCCAAGAGACCCAGTACTTC. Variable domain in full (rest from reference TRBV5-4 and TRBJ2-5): ETGVTQSPTHLIKTRGQQVTLRCSSQSGHNTVSWYQQALGQGPQFIFQYYREEENGRGNFPPRFSGLQFPNYSSELNVNALELDDSALYLCASSQTGSQETQYFGPGTRLLVL.

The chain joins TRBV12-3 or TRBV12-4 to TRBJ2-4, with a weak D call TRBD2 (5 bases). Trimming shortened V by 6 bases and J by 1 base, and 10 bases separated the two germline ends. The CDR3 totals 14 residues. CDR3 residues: CASSLGNAKNIQYF. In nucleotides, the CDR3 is TGTGCCAGCAGCCTCGGGAATGCCAAAAACATTCAGTACTTC.

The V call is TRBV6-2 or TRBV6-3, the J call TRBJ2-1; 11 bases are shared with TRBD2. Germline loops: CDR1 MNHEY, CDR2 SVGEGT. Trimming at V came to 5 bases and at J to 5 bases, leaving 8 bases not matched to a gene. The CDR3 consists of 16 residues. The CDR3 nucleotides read TGTGCCAGCAGTGCCCCCCTAGCGGGAGGAAACAATGAGCAGTTCTTC. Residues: CASSAPLAGGNNEQFF.

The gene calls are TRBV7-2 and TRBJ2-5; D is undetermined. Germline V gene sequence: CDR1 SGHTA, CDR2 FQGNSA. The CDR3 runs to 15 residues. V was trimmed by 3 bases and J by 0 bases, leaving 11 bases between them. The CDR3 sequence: CASSFSGPDQETQYF. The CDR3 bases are TGTGCCAGCAGCTTTTCCGGGCCAGACCAAGAGACCCAGTACTTC.

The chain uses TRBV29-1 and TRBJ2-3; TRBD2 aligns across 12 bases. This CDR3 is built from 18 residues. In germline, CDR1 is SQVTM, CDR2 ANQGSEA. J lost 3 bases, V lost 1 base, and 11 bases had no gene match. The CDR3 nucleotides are TGCAGCGTTGAAGGGACAGGGTCGCTAGCGGGAGGGACAGATACGCAGTATTTT. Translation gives CSVEGTGSLAGGTDTQYF.

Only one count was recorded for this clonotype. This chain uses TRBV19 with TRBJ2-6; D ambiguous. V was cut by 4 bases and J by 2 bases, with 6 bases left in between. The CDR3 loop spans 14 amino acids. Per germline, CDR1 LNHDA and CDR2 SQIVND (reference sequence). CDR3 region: CASSTHAGANVLTF. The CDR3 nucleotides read TGTGCCAGTAGTACTCATGCTGGGGCCAACGTCCTGACTTTC.

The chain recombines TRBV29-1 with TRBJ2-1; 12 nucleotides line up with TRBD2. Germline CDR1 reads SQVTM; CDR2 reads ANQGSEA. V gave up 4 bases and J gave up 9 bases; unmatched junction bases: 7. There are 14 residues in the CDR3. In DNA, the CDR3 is TGCAGCGTTGTGCGGACTAGCGGGAACTCTGAGCAGTTCTTC. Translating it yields CSVVRTSGNSEQFF.

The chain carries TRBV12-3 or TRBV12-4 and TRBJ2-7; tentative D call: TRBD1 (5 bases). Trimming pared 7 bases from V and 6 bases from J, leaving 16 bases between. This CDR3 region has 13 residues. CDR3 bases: TGTGCCAGCACCCAGGGTTACTCCCGCGAGCAGTACTTC. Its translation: CASTQGYSREQYF.

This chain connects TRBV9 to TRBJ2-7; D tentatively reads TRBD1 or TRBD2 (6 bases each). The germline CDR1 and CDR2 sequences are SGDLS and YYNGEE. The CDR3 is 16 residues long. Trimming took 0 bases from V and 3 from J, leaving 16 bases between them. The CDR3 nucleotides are TGTGCCAGCAGCGTAGCAGTAGGGGGGTTCAACTACGAGCAGTACTTC. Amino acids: CASSVAVGGFNYEQYF.

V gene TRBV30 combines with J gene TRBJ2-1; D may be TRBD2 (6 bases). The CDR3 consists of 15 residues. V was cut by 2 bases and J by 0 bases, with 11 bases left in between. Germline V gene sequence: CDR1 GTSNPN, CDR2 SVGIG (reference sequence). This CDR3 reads CAWSWLASSYNEQFF. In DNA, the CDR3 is TGTGCCTGGAGTTGGCTAGCGAGCTCCTACAATGAGCAGTTCTTC.

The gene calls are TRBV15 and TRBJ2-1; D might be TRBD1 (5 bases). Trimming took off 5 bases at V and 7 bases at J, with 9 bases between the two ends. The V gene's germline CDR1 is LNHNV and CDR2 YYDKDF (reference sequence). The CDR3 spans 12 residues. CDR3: CATSGRGNEQFF. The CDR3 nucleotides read TGTGCCACCAGCGGAAGGGGAAATGAGCAGTTCTTC.

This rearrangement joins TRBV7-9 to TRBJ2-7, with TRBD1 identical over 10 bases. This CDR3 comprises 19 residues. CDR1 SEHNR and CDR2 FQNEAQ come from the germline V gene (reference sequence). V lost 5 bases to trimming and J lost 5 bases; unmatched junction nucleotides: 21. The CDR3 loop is CASSTYYGGQGRKDHEQYF. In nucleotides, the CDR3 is TGTGCCAGCAGCACCTATTATGGGGGACAGGGGCGTAAGGATCACGAGCAGTACTTC.

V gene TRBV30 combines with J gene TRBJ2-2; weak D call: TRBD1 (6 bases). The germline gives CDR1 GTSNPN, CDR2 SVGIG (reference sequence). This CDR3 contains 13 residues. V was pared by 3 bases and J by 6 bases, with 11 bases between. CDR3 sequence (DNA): TGTGCCTGGAGCCCCCAGGGGTCCGGGGAGCTGTTTTTT. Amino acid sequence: CAWSPQGSGELFF.

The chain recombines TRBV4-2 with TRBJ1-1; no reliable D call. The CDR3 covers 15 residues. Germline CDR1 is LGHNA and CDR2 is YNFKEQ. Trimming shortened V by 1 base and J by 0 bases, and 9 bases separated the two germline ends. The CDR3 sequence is CASSQASVLNTEAFF. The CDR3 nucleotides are TGTGCCAGCAGCCAAGCTTCAGTCCTGAACACTGAAGCTTTCTTT.

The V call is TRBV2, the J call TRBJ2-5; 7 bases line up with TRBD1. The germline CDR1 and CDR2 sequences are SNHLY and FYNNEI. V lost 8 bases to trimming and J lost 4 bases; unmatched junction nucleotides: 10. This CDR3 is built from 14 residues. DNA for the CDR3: TGTGCCAGCGGAGACAGGGTGGGGAGAGAGACCCAGTACTTC. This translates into CASGDRVGRETQYF.